The next 2 T cell receptor beta chains were all read from a single sample in a study of T cell repertoires in cytomegalovirus infection. These receptors lack a known antigen. Each CDR3 protein gets one entry after TCRdb re-called the reads with MiXCR. The table includes roughly 730,000 distinct CDR3 sequences, about 33% detected once. This sample comprised cultured PBMCs, obtained from culture after CMV antigen stimulation. These receptor sequences come from a human donor in good health (CMV status not recorded). Some clones in this sample may be carry-over from other donors' samples.

This clonotype has a handful of counts. The rearrangement uses TRBV5-1 and TRBJ2-2; tentatively, D is TRBD1 (6 bases). Germline-derived CDR1 and CDR2 are SGHRS and YFSETQ. With 6 bases removed from V and 6 bases from J, the gap between germline ends came to 15 bases. The CDR3 has 14 residues. In DNA, the CDR3 is TGCGCCAGCACCCCTACAGGGTCGGCCGGGGAGCTGTTTTTT. Encoded protein: CASTPTGSAGELFF.

This clonotype was detected only once. One end of the junction varies from germline; a read error may be responsible. The chain recombines TRBV28 with TRBJ2-2; the D gene could be TRBD1 or TRBD2 (5 bases each). There are 16 residues in the CDR3. Germline V CDR1 and CDR2: MDHEN, SYDVKM. This CDR3 reads CASSSAAFGTTGELFF. Here the CDR3 DNA reads TGCGCCAGCAGTTCCGCCGCCTTCGGGACGACCGGGGAGCTGTTTTTT.